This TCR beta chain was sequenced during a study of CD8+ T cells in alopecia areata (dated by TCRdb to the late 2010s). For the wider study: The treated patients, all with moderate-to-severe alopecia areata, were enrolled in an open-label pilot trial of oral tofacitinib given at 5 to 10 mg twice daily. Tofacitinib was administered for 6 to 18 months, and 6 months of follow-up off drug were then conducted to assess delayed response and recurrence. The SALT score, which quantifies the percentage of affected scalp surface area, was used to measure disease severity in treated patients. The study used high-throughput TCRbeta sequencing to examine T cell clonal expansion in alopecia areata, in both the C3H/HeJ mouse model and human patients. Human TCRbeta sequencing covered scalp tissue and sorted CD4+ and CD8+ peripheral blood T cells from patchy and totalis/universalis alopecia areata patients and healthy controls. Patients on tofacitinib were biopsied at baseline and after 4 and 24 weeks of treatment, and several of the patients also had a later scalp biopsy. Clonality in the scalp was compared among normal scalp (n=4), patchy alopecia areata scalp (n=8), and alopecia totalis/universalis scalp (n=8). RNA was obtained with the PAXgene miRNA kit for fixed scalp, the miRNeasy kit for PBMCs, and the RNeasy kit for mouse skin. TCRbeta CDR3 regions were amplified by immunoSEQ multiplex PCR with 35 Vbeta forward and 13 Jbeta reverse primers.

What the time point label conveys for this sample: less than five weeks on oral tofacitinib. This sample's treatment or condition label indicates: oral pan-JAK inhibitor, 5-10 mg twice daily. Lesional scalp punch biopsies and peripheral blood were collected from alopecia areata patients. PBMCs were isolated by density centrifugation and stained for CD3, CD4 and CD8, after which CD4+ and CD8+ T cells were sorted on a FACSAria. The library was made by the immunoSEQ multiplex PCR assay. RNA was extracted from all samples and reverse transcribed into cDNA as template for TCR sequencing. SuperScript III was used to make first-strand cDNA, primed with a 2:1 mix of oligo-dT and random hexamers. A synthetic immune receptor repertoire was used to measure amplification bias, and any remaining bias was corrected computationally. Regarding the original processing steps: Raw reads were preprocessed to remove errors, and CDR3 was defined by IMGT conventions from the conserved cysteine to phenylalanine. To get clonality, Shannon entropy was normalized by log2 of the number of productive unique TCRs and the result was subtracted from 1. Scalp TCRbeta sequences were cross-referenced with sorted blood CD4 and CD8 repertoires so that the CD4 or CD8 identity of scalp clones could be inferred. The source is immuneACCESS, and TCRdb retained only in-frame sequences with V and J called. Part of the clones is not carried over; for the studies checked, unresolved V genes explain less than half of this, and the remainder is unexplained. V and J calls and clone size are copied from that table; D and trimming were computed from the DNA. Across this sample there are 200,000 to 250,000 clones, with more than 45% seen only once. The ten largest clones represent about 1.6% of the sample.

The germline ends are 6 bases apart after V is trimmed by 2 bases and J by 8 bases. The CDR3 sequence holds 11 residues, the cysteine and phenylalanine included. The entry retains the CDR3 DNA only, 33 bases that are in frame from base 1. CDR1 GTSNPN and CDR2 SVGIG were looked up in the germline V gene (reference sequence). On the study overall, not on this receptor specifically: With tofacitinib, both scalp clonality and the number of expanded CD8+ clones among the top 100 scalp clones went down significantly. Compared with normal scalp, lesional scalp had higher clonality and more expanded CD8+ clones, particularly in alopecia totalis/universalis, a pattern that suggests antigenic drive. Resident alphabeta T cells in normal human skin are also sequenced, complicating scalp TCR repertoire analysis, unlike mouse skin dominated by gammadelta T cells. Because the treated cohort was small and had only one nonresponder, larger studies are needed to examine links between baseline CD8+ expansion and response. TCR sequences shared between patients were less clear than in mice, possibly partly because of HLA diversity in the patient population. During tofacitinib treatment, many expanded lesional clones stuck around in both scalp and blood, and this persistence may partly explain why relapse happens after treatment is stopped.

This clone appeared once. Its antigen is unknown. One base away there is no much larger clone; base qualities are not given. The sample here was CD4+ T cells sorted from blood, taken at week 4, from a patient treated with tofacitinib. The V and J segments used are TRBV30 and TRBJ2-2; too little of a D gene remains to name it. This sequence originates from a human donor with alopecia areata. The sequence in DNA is TGTGCCTGGAGTATATTAGGGGAGCTGTTTTTT. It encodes CAWSILGELFF.